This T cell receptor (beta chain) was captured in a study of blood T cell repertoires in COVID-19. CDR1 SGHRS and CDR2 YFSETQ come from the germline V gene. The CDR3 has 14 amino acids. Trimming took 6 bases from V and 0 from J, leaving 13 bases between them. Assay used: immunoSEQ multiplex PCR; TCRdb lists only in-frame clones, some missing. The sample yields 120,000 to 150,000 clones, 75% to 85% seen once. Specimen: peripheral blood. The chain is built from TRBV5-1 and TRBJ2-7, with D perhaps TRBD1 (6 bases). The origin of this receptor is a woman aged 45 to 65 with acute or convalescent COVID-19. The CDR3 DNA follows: TGCGCCAGCACTTACAGGGCGGACTCCTACGAGCAGTACTTC. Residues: CASTYRADSYEQYF.